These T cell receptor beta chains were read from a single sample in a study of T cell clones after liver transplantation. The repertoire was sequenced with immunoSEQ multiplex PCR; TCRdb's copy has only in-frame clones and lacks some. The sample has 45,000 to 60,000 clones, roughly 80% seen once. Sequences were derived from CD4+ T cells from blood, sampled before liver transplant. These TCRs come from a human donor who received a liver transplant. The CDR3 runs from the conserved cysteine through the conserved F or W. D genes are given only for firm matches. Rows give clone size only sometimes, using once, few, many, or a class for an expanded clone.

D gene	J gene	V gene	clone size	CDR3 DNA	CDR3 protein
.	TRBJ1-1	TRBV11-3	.	TGTGCCAGCAGCTTGTATGGGCCGAACACTGAAGCTTTCTTT	CASSLYGPNTEAFF
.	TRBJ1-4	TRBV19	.	TGTGCCAGTAGCCAGGCGTCCGGGCCAACTAATGAAAAACTGTTTTTT	CASSQASGPTNEKLFF
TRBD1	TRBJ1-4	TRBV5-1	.	TGCGCCAGCAGCCTTGGACAGGTGAAAACTGCAACTAATGAAAAACTGTTTTTT	CASSLGQVKTATNEKLFF
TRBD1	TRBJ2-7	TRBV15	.	TGTGCCACCAGCGGACTCGGGACAGGGTTTAGCGAGCAGTACTTC	CATSGLGTGFSEQYF
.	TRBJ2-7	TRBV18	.	TGTGCCAGCTCACCCCAAGGGGGGGCCATATCCTACGAGCAGTACTTC	CASSPQGGAISYEQYF
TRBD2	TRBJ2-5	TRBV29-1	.	TGCAGCGTGGGGACTAGCGGGGGCCAAGAGACCCAGTACTTC	CSVGTSGGQETQYF
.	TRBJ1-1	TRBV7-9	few	TGTGCCAGCAGCTTCGGAAACACTGAAGCTTTCTTT	CASSFGNTEAFF
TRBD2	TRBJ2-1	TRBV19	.	TGTGCCAGTAGTCGCACTAGCGGGGGGGCGTACAATGAGCAGTTCTTC	CASSRTSGGAYNEQFF
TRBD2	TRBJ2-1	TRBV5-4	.	TGTGCCAGCAGCTTGGGAGGATCGGGACTACACAATGAGCAGTTCTTC	CASSLGGSGLHNEQFF
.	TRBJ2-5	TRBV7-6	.	TGTGCCAGCAGAAAACAGTACAGGGAGGAGACCCAGTACTTC	CASRKQYREETQYF
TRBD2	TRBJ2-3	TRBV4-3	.	TGCGCCAGCAGCCAAGATTGGCGGGGGGTCAGCACAGATACGCAGTATTTT	CASSQDWRGVSTDTQYF
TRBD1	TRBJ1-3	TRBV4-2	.	TGTGCCAGCAGCCAGGGGTTGGGACAGGGAAGAAACACCATATATTTT	CASSQGLGQGRNTIYF
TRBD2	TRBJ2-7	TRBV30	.	TGTGCCTGGTCGCCCGGGGGGATAGAGCAGTACTTC	CAWSPGGIEQYF
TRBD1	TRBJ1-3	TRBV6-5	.	TGTGCCAGCAGGAGAGGACAGGACTCTGGAAACACCATATATTTT	CASRRGQDSGNTIYF
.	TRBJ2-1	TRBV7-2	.	TGTGCCAGCAGCATCCTAGGGCCCTCCTACAATGAGCAGTTCTTC	CASSILGPSYNEQFF
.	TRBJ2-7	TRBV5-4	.	TGTGCCAGCAGCTCCACAGCGGGCTCCCACGAGCAGTACTTC	CASSSTAGSHEQYF
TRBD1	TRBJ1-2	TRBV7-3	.	TGTGCCAGCAGCTTATTTAGGACAGGGGGCCATGGAGACTATGGCTACACCTTC	CASSLFRTGGHGDYGYTF
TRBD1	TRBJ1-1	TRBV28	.	TGTGCCAGCACCGGGAAGGGACAGGGGAACACTGAAGCTTTCTTT	CASTGKGQGNTEAFF
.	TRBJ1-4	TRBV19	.	TGTGCCGTATCCCAACCTCGTCGGGGAGGAGTTGAAAAACTGTTTTTT	CAVSQPRRGGVEKLFF
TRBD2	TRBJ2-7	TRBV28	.	TGTGCCAGCAGCTCCGGGGGGGCTAGCGGGAGGTTCAGCTACGAGCAGTACTTC	CASSSGGASGRFSYEQYF
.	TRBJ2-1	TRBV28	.	TGTGCCAGCAGTCCGAACGGCAGGGGTGTGGCTGTCGGTGAGCAGTTCTTC	CASSPNGRGVAVGEQFF
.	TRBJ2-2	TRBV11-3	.	TGTGCCAGCAGCTTAGGGAGGGGAGGTCACGGGGAGCTGTTTTTT	CASSLGRGGHGELFF